This T cell receptor (beta chain) was captured by sequencing in a study of T cell responses to AZD1222 COVID-19 vaccine (dated by TCRdb to the early 2020s). Turning to the overall study: Because spike-specific TCR depth and breadth did not differ between the two schedules, AZD1222 recipients who got a second dose at roughly 4 weeks were pooled with those who got a second dose at roughly 12 weeks. TCR sequencing was performed for 230 to 250 trial participants, of whom roughly 200 were given two doses of AZD1222 and 26 were given two doses of MenACWY control vaccine. Trial participants were enrolled by age into subgroups of 18-55, 56-69 and 70-plus years, and about 150, 27 and 61 TCR-sequenced participants, respectively, were included in these subgroups.

Interpreted using the paper, the time point label stands for: baseline before first vaccination. The vaccinee samples were drawn from two UK trials, COV001 and COV002, one of which was a single-blind randomized controlled phase 2/3 trial testing AZD1222 (ChAdOx1 nCoV-19) in healthy adults. For TCRbeta chain sequencing, PBMC samples were collected from trial participants at day 0 and at day 28 after the second dose. From the cysteine through the phenylalanine, the CDR3 covers 15 amino acids. Kept here is only the CDR3 DNA, which spans 45 bases and is read in frame from base 1. V and J lose 1 base and 1 base, and a span of 10 bases separates them. The germline V gene provides CDR1 MGHRA and CDR2 YSYEKL. Turning to this clone: The specificity of this receptor is unknown. The record has no base qualities; no much larger clone is one base away.

What the work shows at the level of the full study, not this receptor alone: Because no samples from the day 14 peak response were available, repertoires could be characterized only after the peak T cell response. Conclusions about previously exposed vaccinees were limited because only six AZD1222 recipients were SARS-CoV-2 seropositive at baseline. A significant rise in spike-specific TCR breadth and depth was observed after two AZD1222 doses relative to day 0 and relative to MenACWY recipients. The 56-69-year group was small, and its depth increase did not reach significance, likely because of low power. Most participants were white British and females outnumbered males, and the authors suggested that clonal diversity may have been underestimated. CD4 TCRs associated with the vaccine covered the entire spike protein, and the dominant responses were in regions 160-218 and 743-854. Reportedly, almost half of the unique spike-specific TCRs recognized epitopes lying outside the regions that are mutated in the B.1.351 and B.1.1.7 variants.

The CDR3 regions of human TCRbeta chains were analyzed by immunosequencing. Processing in the source paper ran as follows. TCRs in the repertoires were matched against a reference library of SARS-CoV-2-specific TCRs that had been generated with the MIRA antigen-specificity platform. Breadth was defined as the fraction of unique TCRs that were SARS-CoV-2-associated. Depth was defined as the fraction of total T cells that were SARS-CoV-2-associated. Using the MIRA data, each spike-specific TCR was mapped to the spike region that the TCR reacts to and placed in a CD4 or CD8 class. Log10-transformed breadth and depth values were compared by one-way ANOVA with Sidak's multiple comparisons tests. TCRdb took over this immuneACCESS table, retaining in-frame rearrangements with V and J assigned. Such tables are incomplete; in checked studies, under half of the missing clones stem from an unresolved V gene, and the remainder is unexplained. That table is the source of V, J and clone size, and D and trimming were worked out from the DNA. The table for this sample lists about 110,000 clones; about nine tenths of them were counted only once. The top ten constitute around 5% of the sample.

The TCR originated in an adult in good health. Rearrangement joined TRBV4-1 to TRBJ1-1; possibly the D gene is TRBD1, per 6 matching bases. This sample comprised peripheral blood, obtained on day 0 of AZD1222 vaccination. The CDR3 protein: CASSQVGAGNTEAFF. The sequence in DNA is TGCGCCAGCAGCCAAGTGGGGGCCGGGAACACTGAAGCTTTCTTT.